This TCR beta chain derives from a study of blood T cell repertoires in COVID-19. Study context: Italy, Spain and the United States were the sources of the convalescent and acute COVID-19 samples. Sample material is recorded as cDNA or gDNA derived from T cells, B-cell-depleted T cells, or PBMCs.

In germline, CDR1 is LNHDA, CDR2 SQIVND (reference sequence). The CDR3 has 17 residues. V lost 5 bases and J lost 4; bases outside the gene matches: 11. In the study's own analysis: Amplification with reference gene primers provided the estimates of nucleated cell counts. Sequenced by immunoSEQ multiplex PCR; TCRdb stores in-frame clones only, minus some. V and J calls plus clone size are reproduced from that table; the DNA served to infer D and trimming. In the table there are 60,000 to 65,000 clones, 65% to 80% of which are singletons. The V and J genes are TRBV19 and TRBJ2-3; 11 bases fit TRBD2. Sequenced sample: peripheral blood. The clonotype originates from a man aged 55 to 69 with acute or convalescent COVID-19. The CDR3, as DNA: TGTGCCAGTAGTCCCCTGTCTGCTAGCGGGAGGCCAGATACGCAGTATTTT. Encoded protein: CASSPLSASGRPDTQYF. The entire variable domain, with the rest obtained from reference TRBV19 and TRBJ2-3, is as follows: DGGITQSPKYLFRKEGQNVTLSCEQNLNHDAMYWYRQDPGQGLRLIYYSQIVNDFQKGDIAEGYSVSREKKESFPLTVTSAQKNPTAFYLCASSPLSASGRPDTQYFGPGTRLTVL.